These 19 T cell receptor beta chains were all obtained from the same sample, sequenced in a study of radiotherapy plus CTLA-4 blockade in lung cancer. TCRdb's copy holds only in-frame clones and misses some; the assay was immunoSEQ multiplex PCR. The table shows over 95,000 clones, with 60% to 75% occurring only once. This sample comprised peripheral blood, obtained from a patient treated with radiotherapy plus ipilimumab. The receptors were gathered from a human donor with non-small cell lung cancer who had a partial response to radiotherapy plus ipilimumab. Some clones in this sample may be carry-over from other donors' samples.

This clone was detected once. The rearrangement joins TRBV11-2 to TRBJ2-5; no clear D gene. Germline loops: CDR1 SGHAT, CDR2 FQNNGV. CDR3 length: 14 residues. The V and J ends lost 2 bases and 0 bases respectively, with 7 bases between them. For the CDR3, the DNA is TGTGCCAGCAGCTTACACAATCACCAAGAGACCCAGTACTTC. Residues: CASSLHNHQETQYF. Using reference TRBV11-2 and TRBJ2-5 for the parts outside the CDR3, the full variable domain is EAGVAQSPRYKIIEKRQSVAFWCNPISGHATLYWYQQILGQGPKLLIQFQNNGVVDDSQLPKDRFSAERLKGVDSTLKIQPAKLEDSAVYLCASSLHNHQETQYFGPGTRLLVL.

In this sample, this clone turned up a few times. The gene calls are TRBV13 and TRBJ2-5, with TRBD1 as a possible D gene (6 bases). Germline CDR1 PRHDT, CDR2 FYEKMQ (reference sequence). Trimming took 3 bases from V and 5 from J, leaving 16 bases between them. The CDR3 contains 15 residues. The CDR3: CASSFGGATGETQYF. The CDR3 DNA sequence: TGTGCCAGCAGCTTTGGTGGGGCTACAGGGGAGACCCAGTACTTC.

This clone was observed a handful of times. The rearrangement uses TRBV10-3 and TRBJ2-7, with 10 bases fitting TRBD2. Unmatched junction bases numbered 5, after V lost 7 bases and J lost 5 bases. There are 13 residues in the CDR3. Germline CDR1 and CDR2: ENHRY and SYGVKD. The CDR3 region has the DNA TGTGCCATCACCAGCGGACTAGCGGACGAGCAGTACTTC. This encodes CAITSGLADEQYF.

V gene TRBV28 combines with J gene TRBJ1-6; D might be TRBD1 (5 bases). The ends were cut back, 2 bases at V and 5 bases at J, with 7 bases in the middle. CDR1 MDHEN and CDR2 SYDVKM come from the germline V gene. The CDR3 has 14 amino acids. CDR3: CASSLVGDNSPLHF. The CDR3 region has the DNA TGTGCCAGCAGTTTAGTAGGGGATAATTCACCCCTCCACTTT.

The V call is TRBV6-1, the J call TRBJ1-5; D is ambiguous. V was shortened by 10 bases and J by 4 bases, with 11 bases between the two germline ends. The CDR3 consists of 12 residues. In germline, CDR1 is MNHNS, CDR2 SASEGT. CDR3 protein: CATRSGNQPQHF. CDR3 DNA sequence: TGTGCCACCAGATCGGGGAATCAGCCCCAGCATTTT.

This clone was counted between two and nine times. This chain links TRBV5-1 with TRBJ2-1, with 12 bases that match TRBD2. V gave up 2 bases and J gave up 7 bases; unmatched junction bases: 7. Germline V gene sequence: CDR1 SGHRS, CDR2 YFSETQ. This CDR3 region has 16 residues. As DNA, the CDR3 is TGCGCCAGCAGCTTCCTAGCGGGAGGGCCGGGAAATGAGCAGTTCTTC. It codes for CASSFLAGGPGNEQFF.

The CDR3 DNA reads TGTGCCAGCAGCTTAGGGGGACAGGGCCCGGAGACCCAGTACTTC. This codes for CASSLGGQGPETQYF. The chain couples TRBV7-2 to TRBJ2-5, with TRBD1 matching over 9 bases. CDR3 length equals 15 residues. Germline V gene sequence: CDR1 SGHTA, CDR2 FQGNSA. Trimming removed 1 base from V and 5 bases from J; junction bases left unmatched: 5.

The rearrangement joins TRBV11-2 to TRBJ2-1, with a weak D call TRBD2 (6 bases). Trimming left V 5 bases short and J 0 bases short, with 14 bases between. Germline CDR1 is SGHAT and CDR2 is FQNNGV. This CDR3 is built from 16 residues. CDR3 protein: CASSATRGISYNEQFF. The DNA of the CDR3 is TGTGCCAGCAGCGCAACCCGGGGGATCTCCTACAATGAGCAGTTCTTC.

The chain combines TRBV5-1 with TRBJ1-2; D is ambiguous. The V end lost 4 bases, the J end lost 7 bases, and 17 bases lay between the germline ends. Germline CDR1 is SGHRS and CDR2 is YFSETQ. The CDR3 has 14 amino acids. CDR3 DNA sequence: TGCGCCAGCAGCCCGGCCCCCGAGAGAGGTGGCTACACCTTC. Encoded protein: CASSPAPERGGYTF. Supplemented by reference TRBV5-1 and TRBJ1-2, the full variable domain reads KAGVTQTPRYLIKTRGQQVTLSCSPISGHRSVSWYQQTPGQGLQFLFEYFSETQRNKGNFPGRFSGRQFSNSRSEMNVSTLELGDSALYLCASSPAPERGGYTFGSGTRLTVV.

This clone occurred a few times. DNA for the CDR3: TGTGCCAGCAGTCTATCTTTATCGGCAGGATTATACTCCTACGAGCAGTACTTC. It yields the protein CASSLSLSAGLYSYEQYF. V and J are TRBV28 and TRBJ2-7; D not certain. V dropped 5 bases and J dropped 0 bases, with 23 bases sitting between them. CDR1 is MDHEN, CDR2 SYDVKM, per germline. The CDR3 has 18 residues. The variable domain in full, with the rest retrieved from reference TRBV28 and TRBJ2-7, is DVKVTQSSRYLVKRTGEKVFLECVQDMDHENMFWYRQDPGLGLRLIYFSYDVKMKEKGDIPEGYSVSREKKERFSLILESASTNQTSMYLCASSLSLSAGLYSYEQYFGPGTRLTVT.

This chain uses TRBV6-1 with TRBJ1-2; 9 nucleotides agree with TRBD1. J was trimmed by 2 bases and V by 8 bases; bases with no gene match: 3. The CDR3 loop spans 13 amino acids. Germline values: CDR1 MNHNS, CDR2 SASEGT. CDR3 residues: CASPGTGNYGYTF. The CDR3 DNA reads TGTGCCAGCCCCGGGACAGGGAACTATGGCTACACCTTC.

CDR3 DNA: TGTGCCAGCAGTAGACAGGGCTTAACCGGGGAGCTGTTTTTT. It specifies CASSRQGLTGELFF. The V gene is TRBV27, the J gene TRBJ2-2; TRBD1 matches at 7 bases. Germline values: CDR1 MNHEY, CDR2 SMNVEV (reference sequence). CDR3 length: 14 residues. The ends lost 5 bases at V and 5 bases at J; junction bases unmatched: 5.

The V and J genes are TRBV28 and TRBJ2-7, with D hard to call. Germline V gene data show CDR1 as MDHEN and CDR2 as SYDVKM. The CDR3 length is 11 residues. V was shortened by 2 bases and J by 12 bases, with 11 bases between the two germline ends. The CDR3 DNA reads as TGTGCCAGCAGTTTAATGTCCCTCCCGTACTTC. It codes for CASSLMSLPYF. The full variable domain, completed using reference TRBV28 and TRBJ2-7, is DVKVTQSSRYLVKRTGEKVFLECVQDMDHENMFWYRQDPGLGLRLIYFSYDVKMKEKGDIPEGYSVSREKKERFSLILESASTNQTSMYLCASSLMSLPYFGPGTRLTVT.

In this sample, this clone turned up a few times. J is TRBJ2-3 and V is TRBV7-3; 12 nucleotides match TRBD2. The CDR3 sequence is 15 residues long. The V gene's germline CDR1 is SGHTA and CDR2 FQGTGA. Trimming cost V 2 bases and J 7 bases; bases outside gene matches: 4. CDR3 amino acids: CASSLSSGGVYTQYF. The CDR3 region has the DNA TGTGCCAGCAGCTTATCTAGCGGGGGGGTATATACGCAGTATTTT.

This clone was observed a handful of times. V and J are TRBV6-5 and TRBJ1-3; D gene uncertain. Trimming pared 8 bases from V and 0 bases from J, leaving 8 bases between. CDR3 length: 13 residues. Germline CDR1 is MNHEY and CDR2 is SVGAGI. This CDR3 is CASLGLSGNTIYF. The CDR3 DNA sequence: TGTGCCAGCCTAGGCCTCTCTGGAAACACCATATATTTT.

V usage is TRBV10-1 and J usage is TRBJ1-2; D is undetermined. Per the germline V gene, CDR1 is WNHNN and CDR2 is SYGVQD (reference sequence). CDR3 length equals 13 residues. The V end was cut by 3 bases, the J end by 8 bases, with 13 bases between. The CDR3 DNA sequence: TGCGCCAGCAGTGATAGGGTTGGAGGAGGCTACACCTTC. Translated, it gives CASSDRVGGGYTF.

This clone was seen a few times. The CDR3 here is CASSTSGGITDTQYF. The CDR3 region has the DNA TGTGCCAGCAGCACTAGCGGGGGGATCACAGATACGCAGTATTTT. The gene calls are TRBV9 and TRBJ2-3; 12 nucleotides agree with TRBD2. V gave up 4 bases and J gave up 2 bases; unmatched junction bases: 2. This CDR3 has 15 residues. CDR1 is SGDLS and CDR2 is YYNGEE in the germline V gene.

The chain recombines TRBV7-2 with TRBJ2-7, with 8 nucleotides matching TRBD2. V lost 10 bases to trimming and J lost 0 bases; unmatched junction nucleotides: 5. This CDR3 is 13 amino acids long. CDR1 SGHTA and CDR2 FQGNSA come from the germline V gene. In DNA form, the CDR3 reads TGTGCCACCACGGGGGGGGTCTCCTACGAGCAGTACTTC. Translation gives CATTGGVSYEQYF.

V gene TRBV30 combines with J gene TRBJ1-5, with D possibly matching TRBD1 (6 bases). The germline gives CDR1 GTSNPN, CDR2 SVGIG (reference sequence). This CDR3 contains 15 residues. Trimming removed 4 bases at V and 4 bases at J, with 17 bases between. CDR3 in DNA: TGTGCCTGGAACGAGGGGGGGGCCCGGAATCAGCCCCAGCATTTT. It is translated as CAWNEGGARNQPQHF.